The 14 T cell receptor beta chains reported below all come from one sample, sequenced in a study of blood T cell repertoires in COVID-19 (TCRdb year 2020). The library was produced with the immunoSEQ multiplex PCR assay. TCRdb holds this immuneACCESS table with in-frame rearrangements only. Some clones are missing; in checked studies, unresolved V genes explain under half, and the rest has no known cause. This sample gives approximately 90,000 clones in total; approximately 86% of them show up just once. The ten most abundant clones make up 1.2% of the sample. Sequencing used peripheral blood. These receptors were taken from a man aged 80 or over with active or convalescent COVID-19.

This sequence joins TRBV5-4 and TRBJ2-1, with D possibly matching TRBD2 (7 bases). The V and J ends lost 0 bases and 3 bases respectively, with 10 bases between them. The germline V gene encodes CDR1 SGHNT and CDR2 YYREEE (reference sequence). This CDR3 has 15 residues. This chain's CDR3 is CASSLGGGFYNEQFF. The CDR3 nucleotides read TGTGCCAGCAGCTTGGGCGGGGGCTTCTACAATGAGCAGTTCTTC. Combining the CDR3 with reference TRBV5-4 and TRBJ2-1 gives the whole variable domain ETGVTQSPTHLIKTRGQQVTLRCSSQSGHNTVSWYQQALGQGPQFIFQYYREEENGRGNFPPRFSGLQFPNYSSELNVNALELDDSALYLCASSLGGGFYNEQFFGPGTRLTVL.

The chain is built from TRBV7-9 and TRBJ2-5, with D uncertain. CDR3 size: 11 residues. Germline-derived CDR1 and CDR2 are SEHNR and FQNEAQ (reference sequence). V lost 6 bases to trimming and J lost 5 bases, with 7 bases between them. The CDR3, as DNA: TGTGCCAGCAGGACTTCGGAGACCCAGTACTTC. Its translation is CASRTSETQYF. Full variable domain (outside the CDR3, taken from reference TRBV7-9 and TRBJ2-5): DTGVSQNPRHKITKRGQNVTFRCDPISEHNRLYWYRQTLGQGPEFLTYFQNEAQLEKSRLLSDRFSAERPKGSFSTLEIQRTEQGDSAMYLCASRTSETQYFGPGTRLLVL.

Only one count was recorded for this clone. The chain links TRBV9 to TRBJ1-3, with no clear D. V was shortened by 0 bases and J by 2 bases, with 9 bases between the two germline ends. The germline V gene has CDR1 SGDLS and CDR2 YYNGEE. The CDR3 sequence is 15 residues long. CDR3 residues: CASSVGPGPGNTIYF. The CDR3 bases are TGTGCCAGCAGCGTAGGGCCAGGCCCTGGAAACACCATATATTTT.

The V gene is TRBV4-3, the J gene TRBJ2-3; 7 nucleotides line up with TRBD1. The CDR3 runs 14 residues. CDR1 is LGHNA and CDR2 is YSLEER in the germline V gene. Trimming cost V 0 bases and J 6 bases; bases outside gene matches: 3. DNA of the CDR3: TGCGCCAGCAGCCAAGATAACAGGGGCGATACGCAGTATTTT. It yields the protein CASSQDNRGDTQYF.

V usage is TRBV5-4 and J usage is TRBJ2-2; TRBD2 aligns across 9 bases. In germline, CDR1 is SGHNT, CDR2 YYREEE (reference sequence). The J segment lost 1 base and the V segment lost 4 bases, leaving 8 bases of the junction unmatched. CDR3 length: 17 residues. The CDR3 loop is CASSVGLREGNTGELFF. CDR3 in DNA: TGTGCCAGCAGCGTAGGGCTGCGGGAGGGGAACACCGGGGAGCTGTTTTTT.

This chain links TRBV5-6 with TRBJ1-2; D remains ambiguous. V was pared by 7 bases and J by 3 bases, with 16 bases between. The CDR3 contains 14 residues. Germline V lookup: CDR1 SGHDT, CDR2 YYEEEE. This CDR3 is CASGWEGFDYGYTF. In DNA form, the CDR3 reads TGTGCCAGCGGATGGGAGGGATTCGACTATGGCTACACCTTC.

The J gene is TRBJ1-6, the V gene TRBV4-2; D gene ambiguous. With 3 bases removed from V and 3 bases from J, the gap between germline ends came to 18 bases. This CDR3 region has 18 residues. Germline V gene lookup returns CDR1 LGHNA and CDR2 YNFKEQ. CDR3 protein: CASSHPQTVGVYNSPLHF. The CDR3 nucleotides are TGTGCCAGCAGCCACCCTCAGACTGTTGGTGTCTATAATTCACCCCTCCACTTT.

The J gene is TRBJ2-2, the V gene TRBV6-2 or TRBV6-3, with D possibly being TRBD1 (6 bases). V was shortened by 2 bases and J by 7 bases, with 14 bases between the two germline ends. CDR3 size: 15 residues. Germline loops: CDR1 MNHEY, CDR2 SVGEGT. This CDR3 reads CASSYTGMADGELFF. As DNA, the CDR3 is TGTGCCAGCAGTTACACAGGGATGGCGGACGGGGAGCTGTTTTTT.

This chain connects TRBV28 to TRBJ2-2; 10 nucleotides agree with TRBD2. CDR3 length: 15 amino acids. V shed 2 bases, J shed 4 bases, and the junction held 1 base outside the gene matches. The germline V gene encodes CDR1 MDHEN and CDR2 SYDVKM. CDR3 coding DNA: TGTGCCAGCAGTTTACTAGCGGGGGTCACCGGGGAGCTGTTTTTT. Its translation: CASSLLAGVTGELFF.

This clone was recorded only once. The J gene is TRBJ2-5, the V gene TRBV5-4; D is possibly TRBD2 (6 bases). There are 16 residues in the CDR3. V lost 0 bases, J lost 3 bases, and 15 bases lay in between. Germline CDR1 and CDR2: SGHNT and YYREEE (reference sequence). CDR3 in amino acids: CASSLDVGAGKETQYF. The CDR3 nucleotides read TGTGCCAGCAGCTTGGATGTGGGAGCGGGTAAAGAGACCCAGTACTTC.

The rearrangement joins TRBV27 to TRBJ2-5; the D gene is possibly TRBD2 (5 bases). The CDR3 is made up of 13 amino acids. The germline CDR1 and CDR2 sequences are MNHEY and SMNVEV (reference sequence). Trimming cost V 4 bases and J 7 bases, with 13 bases left between them. Written as DNA, the CDR3 is TGTGCCAGCAGTTCCCTAGGTGCGGGGACCCAGTACTTC. Its translation is CASSSLGAGTQYF.

This sequence joins TRBV3-1 (or the pseudogene TRBV3-2) and TRBJ1-4; D is possibly TRBD1 (6 bases). The germline gives CDR1 LGHDT, CDR2 YNNKEL (reference sequence). V dropped 0 bases and J dropped 8 bases, with 19 bases sitting between them. The CDR3 has 17 amino acids. As DNA, the CDR3 is TGTGCCAGCAGCCAAGATCGTTTCGGCAGGGGAAGAGAAAAACTGTTTTTT. It yields the protein CASSQDRFGRGREKLFF.

This chain uses TRBV6-2 or TRBV6-3 with TRBJ2-2; D may be TRBD2 (7 bases). Trimming stripped 4 bases from V and 5 bases from J, with 11 bases between. There are 14 residues in the CDR3. The germline V gene has CDR1 MNHEY and CDR2 SVGEGT. CDR3 in DNA: TGTGCCAGCAGTTGGGGAGGGGGGACCGGGGAGCTGTTTTTT. This sequence encodes CASSWGGGTGELFF.

The rearrangement uses TRBV5-8 and TRBJ2-1, with D maybe TRBD2 (7 bases). This CDR3 region has 16 residues. The V gene lost 4 bases and the J gene lost 3 bases, with 17 bases spanning the gap. Germline lookup yields CDR1 SGHTS and CDR2 YDEGEE. The CDR3, as DNA: TGTGCCAGCAGCCCGGCCACGGGGGGCGACTACAATGAGCAGTTCTTC. Translated: CASSPATGGDYNEQFF.